This T cell receptor beta chain derives from a study of blood T cell repertoires in COVID-19. The overall study: The United States, Italy and Spain were the sources of the acute and convalescent COVID-19 samples. Sources were T cells, B-cell-depleted T cells, or PBMCs; the material itself was cDNA or gDNA.

As originally analysed: For nucleated cells, counts were estimated from reference gene primer amplification. Using immunoSEQ multiplex PCR, the repertoire was profiled, and TCRdb retains in-frame clones only, with some absent. V, J and clone size derive from that table, while D and trimming were established from the DNA sequence. The data show 310,000 or so clones, approximately 86% seen once. The specimen sequenced was peripheral blood. This clonotype was obtained from a woman younger than 45 who had recovered from COVID-19.

CDR3 in amino acids: CASSTSGIPRENGYTF. The CDR3, as DNA: TGTGCCAGCAGCACCAGTGGGATCCCGAGGGAAAATGGCTACACCTTC. This rearrangement joins TRBV28 to TRBJ1-2; D is unresolved. Germline loops: CDR1 MDHEN, CDR2 SYDVKM. Trimming left V 6 bases short and J 6 bases short, with 23 bases between. There are 16 residues in the CDR3.